These 6 T cell receptor beta chains were all obtained from the same sample, sequenced in a study of blood T cell repertoires in COVID-19. The method was immunoSEQ multiplex PCR; TCRdb's version includes in-frame clones alone and lacks a portion of them. In the table there are roughly 280,000 clones, approximately 90% of which are singletons. Material: peripheral blood. These TCRs come from a woman in her forties or fifties who had recovered from COVID-19.

The genes are TRBV6-6 and TRBJ1-1, with no clear D. Trimming removed 8 bases from V and 3 bases from J, with 13 bases in between. Looked up from germline, CDR1 is MNHNY and CDR2 is SVGAGI (reference sequence). CDR3 length equals 13 residues. For the CDR3, the DNA is TGTGCCAGCGTCGAGAGCTTCTACACTGAAGCTTTCTTT. This sequence encodes CASVESFYTEAFF.

This clone was observed a single time. This chain uses TRBV19 with TRBJ1-1, with D hard to call. Germline CDR1 LNHDA, CDR2 SQIVND (reference sequence). The V and J ends lost 5 bases and 0 bases respectively, with 7 bases between them. The length of the CDR3 is 13 residues. CDR3 residues: CASSLGMNTEAFF. CDR3 DNA: TGTGCCAGTAGTCTCGGGATGAACACTGAAGCTTTCTTT.

The CDR3 nucleotides are TGTGCCAGCAGCTTACGACTAGCGGGCGGAGATACGCAGTATTTT. Its translation: CASSLRLAGGDTQYF. The chain couples TRBV13 to TRBJ2-3, with 10 bases matching TRBD2. The V and J ends lost 2 bases and 5 bases, in that order; junction bases with no gene match: 4. The CDR3 loop spans 15 amino acids. Germline V lookup: CDR1 PRHDT, CDR2 FYEKMQ (reference sequence).

The chain recombines TRBV28 with TRBJ1-1; D may be TRBD1 (6 bases). Germline V CDR1 and CDR2: MDHEN, SYDVKM. Trimming pared 5 bases from V and 1 base from J, leaving 11 bases between. This CDR3 comprises 14 residues. The chain's CDR3 is CASSPPGENTEAFF. The CDR3 nucleotides are TGTGCCAGCAGTCCCCCAGGGGAGAACACTGAAGCTTTCTTT.

V and J are TRBV5-4 and TRBJ1-2, with TRBD1 matching 11 bases. The junction had 3 bases not matched to a gene; V was cut back by 3 bases and J by 2 bases. Germline V gene lookup returns CDR1 SGHNT and CDR2 YYREEE (reference sequence). The CDR3 length is 15 residues. The CDR3 DNA reads TGTGCCAGCAGCTGGGGACAGGGGGTAAACTATGGCTACACCTTC. Translated: CASSWGQGVNYGYTF.

The chain has TRBV4-3 and TRBJ2-3; D might be TRBD2 (6 bases). Germline V CDR1 and CDR2: LGHNA, YSLEER. V lost 0 bases, J lost 10 bases, and 14 bases lay in between. The CDR3 has 14 amino acids. The CDR3 DNA reads TGCGCCAGCAGCCAAGAACGTGTCAGGGAGGCGCAGTATTTT. As protein: CASSQERVREAQYF.